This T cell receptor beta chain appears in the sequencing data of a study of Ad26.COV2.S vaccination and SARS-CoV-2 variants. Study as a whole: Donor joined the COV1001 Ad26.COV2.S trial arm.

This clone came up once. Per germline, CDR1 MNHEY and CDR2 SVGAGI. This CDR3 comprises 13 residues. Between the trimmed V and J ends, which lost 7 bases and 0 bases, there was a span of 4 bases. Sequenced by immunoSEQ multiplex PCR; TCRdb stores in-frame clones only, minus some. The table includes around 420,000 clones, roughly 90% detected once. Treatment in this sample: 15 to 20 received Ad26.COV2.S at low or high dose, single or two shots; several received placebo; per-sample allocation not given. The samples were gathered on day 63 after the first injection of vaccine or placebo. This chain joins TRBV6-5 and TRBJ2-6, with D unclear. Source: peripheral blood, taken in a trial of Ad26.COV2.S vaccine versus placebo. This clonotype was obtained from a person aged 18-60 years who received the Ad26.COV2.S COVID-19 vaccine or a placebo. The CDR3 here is CASTDSGANVLTF. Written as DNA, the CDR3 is TGTGCCAGCACCGACTCTGGGGCCAACGTCCTGACTTTC.